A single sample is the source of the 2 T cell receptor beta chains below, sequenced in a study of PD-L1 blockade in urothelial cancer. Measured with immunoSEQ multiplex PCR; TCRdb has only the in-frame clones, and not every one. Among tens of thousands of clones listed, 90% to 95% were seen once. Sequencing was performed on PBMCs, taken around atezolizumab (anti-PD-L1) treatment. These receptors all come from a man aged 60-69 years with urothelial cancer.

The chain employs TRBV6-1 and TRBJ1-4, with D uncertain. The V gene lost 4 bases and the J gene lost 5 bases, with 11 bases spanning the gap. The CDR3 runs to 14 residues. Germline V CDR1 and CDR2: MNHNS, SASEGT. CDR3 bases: TGTGCCAGCAGTGGGACTTACGTAAATGAAAAACTGTTTTTT. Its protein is CASSGTYVNEKLFF.

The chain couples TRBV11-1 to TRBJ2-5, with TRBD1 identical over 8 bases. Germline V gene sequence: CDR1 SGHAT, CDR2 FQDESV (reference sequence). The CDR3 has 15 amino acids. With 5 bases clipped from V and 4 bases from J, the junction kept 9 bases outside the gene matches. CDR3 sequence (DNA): TGTGCCAGCAGCCCGGGTGGACAGGGACCAGAGACCCAGTACTTC. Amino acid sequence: CASSPGGQGPETQYF.